A selection of T cell receptor beta chains follows, all from one sample in a study of blood T cell repertoires in COVID-19. Measured with immunoSEQ multiplex PCR; TCRdb has only the in-frame clones, and not every one. Here the sample spans 200,000 to 250,000 clones, under 90% being singletons. Specimen: peripheral blood. The receptors were sampled from a man aged 55 to 69 who had recovered from COVID-19. CDR3s include the opening cysteine and the closing phenylalanine or tryptophan. Each record gives: CDR3 protein, CDR3 DNA, V gene, J gene, D gene, clone size. The D gene is left open where the match is weak. For some rows the clone size is stated as once, few or many, or as a class when expanded; others skip it.

CDR3aa: CASSFSGTSGLSGANVLTF
CDR3nt: TGTGCCAGCAGCTTTTCCGGGACTAGCGGGCTTTCTGGGGCCAACGTCCTGACTTTC
v_gene: TRBV5-5
j_gene: TRBJ2-6
d_gene: TRBD2
abundance: few

CDR3aa: CASSQEFSTAQHF
CDR3nt: TGTGCCAGCAGCCAAGAGTTTAGCACGGCCCAGCATTTT
v_gene: TRBV3-1/TRBV3-2
j_gene: TRBJ1-5
d_gene: .
abundance: .

CDR3aa: CATSRGGGGNNEQFF
CDR3nt: TGTGCCACCAGCAGGGGGGGCGGGGGGAACAATGAGCAGTTCTTC
v_gene: TRBV15
j_gene: TRBJ2-1
d_gene: TRBD2
abundance: .

CDR3aa: CAWTDSQAFF
CDR3nt: TGTGCCTGGACGGACAGCCAAGCTTTCTTT
v_gene: TRBV30
j_gene: TRBJ1-1
d_gene: .
abundance: once

CDR3aa: CSVDGQGAEAFF
CDR3nt: TGCAGCGTTGACGGACAGGGCGCTGAAGCTTTCTTT
v_gene: TRBV29-1
j_gene: TRBJ1-1
d_gene: TRBD1
abundance: .

CDR3aa: CTSSQYGTSVSYNEQFF
CDR3nt: TGCACCAGCAGCCAATACGGGACTAGCGTATCCTACAATGAGCAGTTCTTC
v_gene: TRBV1
j_gene: TRBJ2-1
d_gene: .
abundance: few

CDR3aa: CASQNTGSGNTIYF
CDR3nt: TGCGCCAGCCAAAATACCGGCTCTGGAAACACCATATATTTT
v_gene: TRBV5-1
j_gene: TRBJ1-3
d_gene: .
abundance: .

CDR3aa: CASSKNLTGQGNTGELFF
CDR3nt: TGTGCCAGCAGCAAAAACCTTACGGGACAGGGGAACACCGGGGAGCTGTTTTTT
v_gene: TRBV21-1
j_gene: TRBJ2-2
d_gene: .
abundance: once

CDR3aa: CASSLATGGMKAFF
CDR3nt: TGTGCCAGCAGCTTAGCAACAGGGGGTATGAAAGCTTTCTTT
v_gene: TRBV7-9
j_gene: TRBJ1-1
d_gene: TRBD1
abundance: .

CDR3aa: CASSQGRAGELFF
CDR3nt: TGTGCCAGCAGCCAAGGGAGGGCGGGGGAGCTGTTTTTT
v_gene: TRBV3-1/TRBV3-2
j_gene: TRBJ2-2
d_gene: .
abundance: .

CDR3aa: CASSPRQGPNTGELFF
CDR3nt: TGTGCCAGCAGCCCTCGACAGGGGCCGAACACCGGGGAGCTGTTTTTT
v_gene: TRBV3-1/TRBV3-2
j_gene: TRBJ2-2
d_gene: TRBD1
abundance: .

CDR3aa: CASTLRGGQGTQPQHF
CDR3nt: TGTGCCAGCACCCTTAGGGGGGGACAGGGTACTCAGCCCCAGCATTTT
v_gene: TRBV27
j_gene: TRBJ1-5
d_gene: TRBD1
abundance: .

CDR3aa: CASSEYGSIGGNTIYF
CDR3nt: TGTGCCAGCAGTGAATACGGGTCTATCGGTGGAAACACCATATATTTT
v_gene: TRBV25-1
j_gene: TRBJ1-3
d_gene: .
abundance: .

CDR3aa: CASSRPPSGGAQNEQFF
CDR3nt: TGTGCCAGCAGCCGACCCCCTAGCGGGGGGGCCCAAAATGAGCAGTTCTTC
v_gene: TRBV7-6
j_gene: TRBJ2-1
d_gene: TRBD2
abundance: few

CDR3aa: CASSEQGAKNIQYF
CDR3nt: TGTGCCAGCTCAGAACAGGGAGCCAAAAACATTCAGTACTTC
v_gene: TRBV18
j_gene: TRBJ2-4
d_gene: .
abundance: .

CDR3aa: CASSRAGRDGEQYF
CDR3nt: TGTGCCAGCAGTCGCGCCGGCAGAGACGGGGAGCAGTACTTC
v_gene: TRBV6-5
j_gene: TRBJ2-7
d_gene: .
abundance: once

CDR3aa: CASSSLTAGGTDTQYF
CDR3nt: TGTGCCAGCAGCTCTCTGACAGCAGGGGGAACAGATACGCAGTATTTT
v_gene: TRBV11-3
j_gene: TRBJ2-3
d_gene: TRBD1
abundance: once

CDR3aa: CASSLEGQGGDQETQYF
CDR3nt: TGTGCCAGCAGCCTGGAGGGGCAGGGAGGGGACCAAGAGACCCAGTACTTC
v_gene: TRBV5-8
j_gene: TRBJ2-5
d_gene: TRBD2
abundance: once

CDR3aa: CASRQTGGGYTF
CDR3nt: TGTGCCAGCAGACAGACGGGGGGTGGCTACACCTTC
v_gene: TRBV5-6
j_gene: TRBJ1-2
d_gene: .
abundance: .

CDR3aa: CASSFGGRDTGELFF
CDR3nt: TGTGCCAGCAGTTTCGGCGGGAGAGACACCGGGGAGCTGTTTTTT
v_gene: TRBV6-2/TRBV6-3
j_gene: TRBJ2-2
d_gene: TRBD2
abundance: .

CDR3aa: CASSIPIGREKTGELFF
CDR3nt: TGTGCCAGTAGTATTCCCATCGGGCGGGAAAAAACCGGGGAGCTGTTTTTT
v_gene: TRBV19
j_gene: TRBJ2-2
d_gene: .
abundance: .

CDR3aa: CASSPGRGTDQPQHF
CDR3nt: TGTGCCAGCTCACCGGGCAGGGGGACGGATCAGCCCCAGCATTTT
v_gene: TRBV18
j_gene: TRBJ1-5
d_gene: TRBD1
abundance: .

CDR3aa: CASSEVRGGDSPLHF
CDR3nt: TGTGCCAGCAGTGAAGTTCGGGGGGGTGATTCACCCCTCCACTTT
v_gene: TRBV2
j_gene: TRBJ1-6
d_gene: .
abundance: .

CDR3aa: CASSYGRGFLTDTQYF
CDR3nt: TGTGCCAGCAGTTACGGCAGGGGCTTCCTCACAGATACGCAGTATTTT
v_gene: TRBV6-6
j_gene: TRBJ2-3
d_gene: .
abundance: .

CDR3aa: CASSPRGAQETQYF
CDR3nt: TGTGCCAGCAGCCCCCGTGGGGCCCAAGAGACCCAGTACTTC
v_gene: TRBV5-8
j_gene: TRBJ2-5
d_gene: .
abundance: .

CDR3aa: CASRRQGSTEAFF
CDR3nt: TGTGCCAGCAGGAGACAGGGGAGCACTGAAGCTTTCTTT
v_gene: TRBV6-5
j_gene: TRBJ1-1
d_gene: TRBD1
abundance: .

CDR3aa: CASSMGQAENTEAFF
CDR3nt: TGTGCCAGCTCTATGGGACAGGCGGAGAACACTGAAGCTTTCTTT
v_gene: TRBV18
j_gene: TRBJ1-1
d_gene: TRBD1
abundance: .

CDR3aa: CASSLGAVDGYTF
CDR3nt: TGTGCCAGCAGCTTAGGGGCCGTAGATGGCTACACCTTC
v_gene: TRBV5-5
j_gene: TRBJ1-2
d_gene: .
abundance: .

CDR3aa: CASSASGGGYTF
CDR3nt: TGTGCCAGCAGCGCCTCAGGGGGCGGCTACACCTTC
v_gene: TRBV2
j_gene: TRBJ1-2
d_gene: TRBD1
abundance: .

CDR3aa: CASRIGQGAKNIQYF
CDR3nt: TGTGCCAGTAGAATCGGGCAGGGGGCCAAAAACATTCAGTACTTC
v_gene: TRBV19
j_gene: TRBJ2-4
d_gene: .
abundance: once

CDR3aa: CASSLADRAAGNTIYF
CDR3nt: TGTGCCAGCAGCTTAGCGGACAGGGCTGCTGGAAACACCATATATTTT
v_gene: TRBV7-2
j_gene: TRBJ1-3
d_gene: TRBD1
abundance: .

CDR3aa: CATSDAGDRGKGVETQYF
CDR3nt: TGTGCCACCAGTGACGCGGGTGACAGGGGAAAAGGAGTAGAGACCCAGTACTTC
v_gene: TRBV24-1
j_gene: TRBJ2-5
d_gene: TRBD1
abundance: once

CDR3aa: CASSPLTGGTDTQYF
CDR3nt: TGTGCCAGCAGCCCCTTGACAGGGGGCACAGATACGCAGTATTTT
v_gene: TRBV7-6
j_gene: TRBJ2-3
d_gene: TRBD1
abundance: .

CDR3aa: CASTSTSGSETQYF
CDR3nt: TGTGCCAGCACCAGTACCTCGGGATCGGAGACCCAGTACTTC
v_gene: TRBV6-5
j_gene: TRBJ2-5
d_gene: .
abundance: .

CDR3aa: CASSPQPGSASGNTIYF
CDR3nt: TGTGCCAGCTCACCACAGCCAGGAAGTGCCTCTGGAAACACCATATATTTT
v_gene: TRBV18
j_gene: TRBJ1-3
d_gene: .
abundance: once

CDR3aa: CAHEGQANTGELFF
CDR3nt: TGTGCCCACGAGGGCCAAGCGAACACCGGGGAGCTGTTTTTT
v_gene: TRBV6-8
j_gene: TRBJ2-2
d_gene: .
abundance: .

CDR3aa: CASSLTGMVYEQYF
CDR3nt: TGTGCCAGCAGCTTGACAGGGATGGTCTACGAGCAGTACTTC
v_gene: TRBV7-2
j_gene: TRBJ2-7
d_gene: TRBD1
abundance: .

CDR3aa: CASSVLSTGGLNEQFF
CDR3nt: TGTGCCAGCAGCGTTCTCTCTACGGGGGGGCTTAATGAGCAGTTCTTC
v_gene: TRBV9
j_gene: TRBJ2-1
d_gene: TRBD2
abundance: once

CDR3aa: CASSLQGYGTDTQYF
CDR3nt: TGTGCCAGCAGCTTACAGGGGTATGGCACAGATACGCAGTATTTT
v_gene: TRBV5-5
j_gene: TRBJ2-3
d_gene: TRBD1
abundance: .

CDR3aa: CASIGRGRYEQYF
CDR3nt: TGTGCCAGCATAGGGCGGGGGAGGTACGAGCAGTACTTC
v_gene: TRBV27
j_gene: TRBJ2-7
d_gene: TRBD2
abundance: .

CDR3aa: CASSFGTGTYEQYF
CDR3nt: TGCGCCAGCAGCTTCGGGACAGGGACCTACGAGCAGTACTTC
v_gene: TRBV5-1
j_gene: TRBJ2-7
d_gene: TRBD1
abundance: .